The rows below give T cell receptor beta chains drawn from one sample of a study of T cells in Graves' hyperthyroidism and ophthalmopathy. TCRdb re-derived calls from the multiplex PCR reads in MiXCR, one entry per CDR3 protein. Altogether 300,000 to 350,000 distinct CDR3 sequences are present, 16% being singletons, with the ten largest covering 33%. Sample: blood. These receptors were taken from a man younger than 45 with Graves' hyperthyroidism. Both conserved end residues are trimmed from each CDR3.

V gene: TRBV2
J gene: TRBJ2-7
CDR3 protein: ASRRTGTQTYEQY

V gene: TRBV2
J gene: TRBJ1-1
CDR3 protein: ASSTNRDSQRAF

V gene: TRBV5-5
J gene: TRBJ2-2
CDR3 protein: ASSFTGTETHTGELF

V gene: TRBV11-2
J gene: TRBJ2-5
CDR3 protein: ASSSGQGPVQKTQY

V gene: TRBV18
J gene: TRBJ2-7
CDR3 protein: ASSPSPFRTSSYEQY

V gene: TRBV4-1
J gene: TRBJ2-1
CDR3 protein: ASKTGSREKFEEQF

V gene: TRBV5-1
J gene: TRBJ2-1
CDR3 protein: ASGPLAGGRSEQF

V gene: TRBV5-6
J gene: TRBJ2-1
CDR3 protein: ASSLAGQGARDEQF

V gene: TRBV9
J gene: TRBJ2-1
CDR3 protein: ASSTGHSDEQF

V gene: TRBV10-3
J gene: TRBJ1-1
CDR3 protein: AISPQGKNTEAF

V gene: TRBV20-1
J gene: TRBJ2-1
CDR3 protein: SARDRRGGLYNEQF

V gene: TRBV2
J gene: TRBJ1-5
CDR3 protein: ASSGEGDQPQH

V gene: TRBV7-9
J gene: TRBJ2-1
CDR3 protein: ASSAPGQGYNEQF

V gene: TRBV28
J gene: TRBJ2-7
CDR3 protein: ASSLGTGRGEQY

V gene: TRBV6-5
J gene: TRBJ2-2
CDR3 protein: ASSYSLGWSGELF

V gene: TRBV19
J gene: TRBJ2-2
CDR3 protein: ASSIYRDNTGELF

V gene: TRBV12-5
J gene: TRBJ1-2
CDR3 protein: ASGLDPGEGDGYT

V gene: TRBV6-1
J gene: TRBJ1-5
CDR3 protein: ASMERGYSNQPQH

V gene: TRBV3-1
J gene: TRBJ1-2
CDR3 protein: ASSSPRAYGYT

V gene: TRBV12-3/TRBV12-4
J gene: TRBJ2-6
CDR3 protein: ASSFYWVSGANVLT

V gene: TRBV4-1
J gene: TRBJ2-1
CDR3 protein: ASSQLGLPRYNEQF

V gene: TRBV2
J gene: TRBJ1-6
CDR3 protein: ASPSGSQNSPLH

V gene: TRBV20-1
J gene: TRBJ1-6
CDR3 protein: SARELQGILSSPLH

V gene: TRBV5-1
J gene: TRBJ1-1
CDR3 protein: ASSLAQGSVGAF

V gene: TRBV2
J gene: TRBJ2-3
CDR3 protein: ASVGGWASTDTQY

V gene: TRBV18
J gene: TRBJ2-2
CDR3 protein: ASSPSGSGRLSTGELF

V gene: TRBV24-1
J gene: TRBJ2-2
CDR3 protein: ATSDRRSHGELF

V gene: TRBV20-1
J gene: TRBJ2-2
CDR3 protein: SARDDENPNTGELF

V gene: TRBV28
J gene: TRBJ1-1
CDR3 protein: ASSVMAVNTEAF

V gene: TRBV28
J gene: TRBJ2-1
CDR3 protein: ASRNFSTSYNEQF

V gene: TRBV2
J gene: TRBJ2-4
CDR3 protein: ASSDGPWGKNIQY

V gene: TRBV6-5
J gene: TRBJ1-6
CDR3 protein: ASSYYADTDNSPLH

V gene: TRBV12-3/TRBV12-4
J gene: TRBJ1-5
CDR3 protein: ASSFNHNQPQH

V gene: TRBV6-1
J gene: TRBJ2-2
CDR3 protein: ASSRDTYTGELF

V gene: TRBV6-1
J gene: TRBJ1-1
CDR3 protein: ASSSHGFLVRAF

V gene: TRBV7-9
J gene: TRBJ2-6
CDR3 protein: ASSVGQSGAGANVLT

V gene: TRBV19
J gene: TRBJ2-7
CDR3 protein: ASSPPLGLASEQY

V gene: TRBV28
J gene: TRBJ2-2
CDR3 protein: ASSFLATGELF

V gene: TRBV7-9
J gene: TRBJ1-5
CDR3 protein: ASSLGRDQPQH

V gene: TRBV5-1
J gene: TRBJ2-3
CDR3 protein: ASSPQALTSTDTQY

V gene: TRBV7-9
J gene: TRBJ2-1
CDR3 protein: ASSSPLAGEQF

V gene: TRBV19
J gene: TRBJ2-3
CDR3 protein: ASSTRLAGGLDTQY

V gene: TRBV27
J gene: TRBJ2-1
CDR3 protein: ASSLRGPYNEQF

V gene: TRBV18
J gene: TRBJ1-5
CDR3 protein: ASSGGDEPQH

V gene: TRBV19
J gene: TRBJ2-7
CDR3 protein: ASSMTSGTREQY

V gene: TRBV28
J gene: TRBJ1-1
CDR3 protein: ASSARGDLAF

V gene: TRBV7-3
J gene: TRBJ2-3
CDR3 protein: ASSANPGQGASDTQY

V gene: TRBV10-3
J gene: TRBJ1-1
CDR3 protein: AIGIGNTEAF

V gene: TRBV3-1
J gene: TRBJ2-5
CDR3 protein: ASSPSVSGRARETQY

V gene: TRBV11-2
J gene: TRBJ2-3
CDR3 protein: ASSQRRDRGRRADTQY

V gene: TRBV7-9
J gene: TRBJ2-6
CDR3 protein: ASSPSGSGANVLT

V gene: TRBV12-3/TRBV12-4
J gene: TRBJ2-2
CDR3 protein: ASGPSAGELF